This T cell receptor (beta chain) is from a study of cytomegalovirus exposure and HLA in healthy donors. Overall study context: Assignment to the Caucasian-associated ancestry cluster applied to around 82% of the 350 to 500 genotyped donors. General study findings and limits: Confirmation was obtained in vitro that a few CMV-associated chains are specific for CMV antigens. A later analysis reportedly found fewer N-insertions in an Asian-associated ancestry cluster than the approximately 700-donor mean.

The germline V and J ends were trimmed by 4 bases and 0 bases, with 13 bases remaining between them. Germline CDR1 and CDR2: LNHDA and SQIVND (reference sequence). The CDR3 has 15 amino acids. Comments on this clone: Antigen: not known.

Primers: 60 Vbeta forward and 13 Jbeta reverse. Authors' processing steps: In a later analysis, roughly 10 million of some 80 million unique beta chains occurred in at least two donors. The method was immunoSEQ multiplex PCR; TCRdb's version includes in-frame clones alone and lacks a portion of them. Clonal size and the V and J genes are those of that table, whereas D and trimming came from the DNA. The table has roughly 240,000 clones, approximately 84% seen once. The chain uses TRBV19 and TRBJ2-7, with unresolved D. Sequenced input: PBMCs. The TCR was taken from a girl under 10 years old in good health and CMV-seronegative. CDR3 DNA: TGTGCCAGTAGTAACCTTTTAACTCCCTCCTACGAGCAGTACTTC. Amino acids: CASSNLLTPSYEQYF.